This T cell receptor beta chain emerged from a study of blood T cell repertoires in COVID-19. Study background: T cells, B-cell-depleted T cells, or PBMCs provided the cDNA or gDNA that served as material.

Trimming pared 8 bases from V and 5 bases from J, leaving 18 bases between. CDR1 is LNHDA, CDR2 SQIVND, per germline (reference sequence). There are 14 residues in the CDR3. Authors' processing steps: Researchers report that nucleated cell counts were estimated from reference gene primer amplification. This table comes from immunoSEQ multiplex PCR, and its TCRdb copy is limited to in-frame clones, with some not included. From that table come the V and J calls and clone size; the DNA was used to work out D and trimming. The table lists about 110,000 clones, 86% of them singletons. The source of this sequence is a man aged 35-49 years with acute or convalescent COVID-19. This chain links TRBV19 with TRBJ1-2, with D tentatively TRBD1 (5 bases). The sequenced material came from peripheral blood. The CDR3 protein is CASDPGTPGYGYTF. The CDR3 nucleotides are TGTGCCAGTGACCCCGGGACTCCGGGTTATGGCTACACCTTC.